The present TCR beta chain was sequenced within a study of cytomegalovirus exposure and HLA in healthy donors. Study results and limitations: A later analysis linked a missense variant in DCLRE1C to the trimming of TCR beta V and J genes. Earlier analysis looked at TCR beta V segments, and most were productive about 87% or about 30% of the time.

Both 60 Vbeta primers and 13 Jbeta primers went into the PCR. The data were produced by immunoSEQ multiplex PCR, yet TCRdb's version contains in-frame clones alone and is incomplete. Of about 70,000 clones in the sample, 60% to 70% were seen once. CDR3 length: 12 amino acids. Between the trimmed V and J ends, which lost 8 bases and 5 bases, there was a span of 13 bases. The germline CDR1 and CDR2 sequences are MNHEY and SVGAGI. For this clone: Its antigen is unidentified.

Source material: PBMCs. The TCR originated in a man aged 35-49 years in good health and CMV-seropositive. J is TRBJ2-7 and V is TRBV6-5; possible D gene TRBD2, 6 bases. CDR3 coding DNA: TGTGCCAGCCGGAAGCAGCGGGACGAGCAGTACTTC. This translates into CASRKQRDEQYF.